This T cell receptor beta chain was retrieved from a study of cytomegalovirus exposure and HLA in healthy donors (TCRdb year 2017). Study-level background: According to an earlier analysis of 587 of the donors, about 179 million T cells yielded 117 million unique TCR beta sequences and approximately 280 Gb of sequence data. Genome-wide SNP genotypes for about 65% of the roughly 670 donors were used in a later genetic analysis, which treated that subset as a discovery cohort. In the later analysis, no new phenotypic data were used to find candidate immune exposures; instead, reliance was placed on TCR beta sequences and their occurrence across donors. To study patterns of TCR occurrence, a later analysis re-analyzed previously published TCR beta repertoires from just over 650 donors and added high-resolution HLA genotyping. Using immunosequencing, the study profiled T cell repertoires from 500 to 800 subjects and related those repertoires to cytomegalovirus serostatus. The number of typed donors differed by locus: roughly 620-630 for A, B, C, DRB1 and DQB1; 500 to 550 for DQA1; around 580 for DPA1; and 450 to 480 for DPB1. Class I and class II HLA loci were covered by the typing at four-digit resolution. Among the roughly 400 genotyped donors, around 79% belonged to the genetic ancestry cluster associated with self-reported Caucasian donors. Four to six DR-DQ haplotypes were handled as single units for association and clustering, since linkage in the cohort was strong. Among about 410 genotyped donors of the cohort, an average of approximately 240,000 unique TCR beta nucleotide sequences was sequenced per donor, of which roughly 17% were non-productive. An early release covering just under 650 HLA-typed donors comprised about 320 gigabases of sequencing data and approximately 80 million unique TCR sequences. Donor age, sex, ethnicity and CMV serostatus were compiled alongside the repertoire data. In addition to the first cohort of 500 to 850 subjects, a separate validation cohort of approximately 120 different subjects was used. To predict cytomegalovirus infection status, the study combined high-throughput TCR immunosequencing, statistical association of individual TCRs with disease status, and machine learning. To decide whether each TCR beta V gene segment behaved as functional or pseudogenic, an earlier analysis of some 580 of the donors relied on high-throughput TCR beta sequencing. Every discovery cohort repertoire had been produced on one sequencing platform. The aim of the study was to test whether cataloging public T cell receptors could identify signatures of past pathogen exposure. Summary of the overall study and its limitations: A cluster of highly shared sequence variants was judged likely to represent a technical artifact of the sequencing pipeline. Three of the identified cytomegalovirus-associated TCR beta chains were confirmed in vitro to be specific for cytomegalovirus antigens. Because counts were too low, seventeen rarely observed V segments, including chromosome 9 orphons, were excluded from the earlier analysis of 587 of the donors. CMV serostatus was the only immune exposure information available for the cohort. A further reported finding was that TCR beta sequences accurately predicted the HLA-A and HLA-B alleles for most subjects in the first cohort. Specific HLA alleles were associated with 15,000 to 20,000 TCR beta sequences at a false discovery rate of 0.05 in a later analysis. In a later analysis, HLA-associated TCR beta chains were found to be more clonally expanded and to have lower generation probabilities than equally common non-associated chains. Most CMV-associated TCR beta chains appeared to be HLA-restricted in a later analysis, and the HLA associations seemed to be driven largely by CMV exposure. A later analysis found that TCR association rates varied across HLA loci, with DRB1 alleles showing the most associated TCRs and HLA-C alleles the fewest. Because HLA typing was missing for some donors at each locus, association tests included only the typed subset. Sequencing depth was assumed to be roughly uniform across donors in the presence/absence analyses, though that assumption may not hold. According to the authors, the approach could potentially be generalized to other disease states and immunological phenotypes. When HLA alleles, especially DR and DQ, strongly co-occurred, attributing TCR associations to individual alleles was difficult. Across donors, most TCR sequences were observed very rarely, whereas some public TCRs were present in many individuals. A later genetic analysis associated a missense DCLRE1C variant with V-gene and J-gene trimming of TCR beta chains, and an independent cohort replicated the association. Linkage disequilibrium might explain the correlated functional status among segregating V segments, but an unknown experimental factor could not be excluded. Cytomegalovirus status was reported to be diagnosed by the classifier with high specificity and sensitivity in both the original and validation cohorts. According to a later genetic analysis, donors in an Asian-associated ancestry cluster had fewer N-insertions in productive TCRs than the roughly 670-donor mean. In the study, 150 to 200 TCR beta chains were listed as associated with cytomegalovirus. Only TCR beta chains were sequenced in this cohort, and the absence of alpha or paired-chain data limited detectable features. Some IMGT-functional V segments, including TRBV6-2 and TRBV6-3, could not be told apart with the 87-base-pair reads, so those segments were excluded. Several of the top co-occurrence clusters appeared to be linked to parvovirus B19, influenza, CMV and Epstein-Barr virus, according to a later analysis. In an earlier analysis of some 550 of the donors, most TCR beta V segments were observed in productive rearrangements about 90% or about 30% of the time, broadly matching IMGT annotations.

V is trimmed back by 4 bases and J by 0 bases, and the junction contains 14 bases that no gene match accounts for. CDR1 and CDR2 were assigned from the germline V gene as SGHDN and FVKESK. Spanning cysteine to phenylalanine, the CDR3 consists of 19 amino acids. The kept DNA is CDR3 alone, 57 bases in frame from the first base. This clone was observed a few times. What antigen it recognizes has not been identified. No base quality values were provided; no much bigger clone lies one nucleotide off. The library relied on the immunoSEQ multiplex PCR assay. For the multiplex PCR, a mixture combining 60 forward primers for TCR Vbeta segments and 13 reverse primers for TCR Jbeta segments was used. A multiplex PCR assay on genomic DNA amplified the CDR3 region of rearranged TCR beta genes. The amplified TCR beta libraries were sequenced on the Illumina HiSeq System as 87-base-pair reads. Per the authors' processing: A later analysis tallied about 77 million unique TCR beta chains across the 666 repertoires, and about 10 million of those chains were shared by two or more donors. To remove PCR and sequencing errors, raw reads were error-corrected and collapsed into unique sequences using a nearest-neighbor algorithm that merged closely related sequences. Alignment of CDR3 sequences to IMGT reference sequences was used to assign V, D and J gene segments. For a sequence to be retained, a match of at least six nucleotides to both a V gene segment and a J gene segment was required. A rearrangement was called productive if the CDR3 had no stop codons and remained in frame with V and J, and every other rearrangement was called non-productive. CDR3 was defined according to IMGT convention as the region running from the second conserved V-encoded cysteine to the conserved J-encoded phenylalanine. In an earlier analysis of roughly 580 of the donors, sequences lacking an unambiguous match to a single V gene segment were excluded. An earlier analysis of over 450 of the donors classified V segments as functional when productive rearrangements were above 56.7% and as segregating when the standard deviation between donors was above 5%. To diagnose cytomegalovirus status from the catalog of TCR beta chain sequences, a statistical classification framework was built. V and J gene assignment, in a later analysis, came from comparing TCR nucleotide sequences with IMGT/GENE-DB human TR gene sequences. The TCRdist pipeline was used in a later analysis to assign CDR3 sequences and most-parsimonious VDJ recombination scenarios. A later analysis defined each TCR beta chain by its CDR3 amino acid sequence plus V-gene family, and excluded reads lacking a unique V-gene family. In a later analysis, a few hundred highly shared, low-generation-probability nucleotide sequences were removed to address suspected cross-contamination and a sequencing artifact. A later analysis calculated a clonal expansion index for each public chain from normalized within-repertoire ranks of inferred template counts. Generation probabilities in a later analysis came from a VDJ recombination model fitted to out-of-frame rearrangements, and those results were checked against IGoR. In a later analysis, TCR-TCR, TCR-HLA and TCR-CMV co-occurrence was scored with hypergeometric tests, and a repertoire-size bias correction was applied to TCR pairs. In a later analysis, false discovery rates were estimated by permuting HLA or CMV assignments 20 times. In a later analysis, co-occurring TCRs were grouped using DBSCAN, and TCRdist sequence similarity was added for clustering within HLA-allele-positive subsets. Co-occurrence clustering excluded repertoires with fewer than 30,000 or more than 120,000 public chains, plus five with anomalous nucleotide sharing. TCRdb re-hosts the immuneACCESS table, in-frame sequences only. Its copies lack some clones; in the studies checked, an unresolved V gene accounts for under half of them, and the cause for the rest is not known. That table is the source of V, J and clone size, and D and trimming were worked out from the DNA. This sample lists around 150,000 clones; about 80% were detected once. Approximately 4% of the sample goes to the ten largest clones.

The cohort consisted of 650 to 700 healthy bone marrow donors. At the time of sampling, every cohort member was nominally healthy, though immune exposures that went unrecorded were likely present. The donor tested CMV seronegative, placing the donor among the 350 to 400 seronegative members of the cohort. A peripheral blood sample was provided by each donor, and peripheral blood mononuclear cells were used for TCR beta sequencing. Genomic DNA extraction from the blood cell samples was performed with the Qiagen DNeasy Blood Extraction Kit. Sequencing was done on a sample of PBMCs. The chain is assembled from TRBV14 and TRBJ2-3; 9 bases in between match TRBD2. The receptor's source is a man aged 18 to 30 in good health and CMV-seronegative. The CDR3 has the sequence CASSPRIGLRGGSTDTQYF. At the DNA level, the sequence is TGTGCCAGCAGCCCCCGGATAGGTTTGCGGGGGGGTAGCACAGATACGCAGTATTTT.